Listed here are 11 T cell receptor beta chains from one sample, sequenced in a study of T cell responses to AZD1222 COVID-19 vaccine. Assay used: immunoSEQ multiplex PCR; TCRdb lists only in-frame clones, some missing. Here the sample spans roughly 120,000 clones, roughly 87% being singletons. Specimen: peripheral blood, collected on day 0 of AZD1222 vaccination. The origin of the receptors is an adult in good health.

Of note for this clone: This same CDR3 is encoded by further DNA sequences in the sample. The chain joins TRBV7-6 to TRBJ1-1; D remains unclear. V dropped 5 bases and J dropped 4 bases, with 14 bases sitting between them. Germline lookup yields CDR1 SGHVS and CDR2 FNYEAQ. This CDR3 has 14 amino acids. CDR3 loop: CASSQTPGPTEAFF. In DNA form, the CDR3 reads TGTGCCAGCAGCCAGACCCCCGGGCCCACTGAAGCTTTCTTT.

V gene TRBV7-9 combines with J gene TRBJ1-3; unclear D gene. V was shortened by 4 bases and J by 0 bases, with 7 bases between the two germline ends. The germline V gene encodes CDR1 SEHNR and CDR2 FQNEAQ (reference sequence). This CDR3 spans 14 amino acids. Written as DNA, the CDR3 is TGTGCCAGCAGCTCCGGAATCTCTGGAAACACCATATATTTT. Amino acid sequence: CASSSGISGNTIYF.

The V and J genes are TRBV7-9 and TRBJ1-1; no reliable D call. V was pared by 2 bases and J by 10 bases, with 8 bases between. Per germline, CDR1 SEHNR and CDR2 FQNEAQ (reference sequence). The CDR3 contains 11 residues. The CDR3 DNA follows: TGTGCCAGCAGCTTAACCGGTAGAGCTTTCTTT. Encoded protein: CASSLTGRAFF.

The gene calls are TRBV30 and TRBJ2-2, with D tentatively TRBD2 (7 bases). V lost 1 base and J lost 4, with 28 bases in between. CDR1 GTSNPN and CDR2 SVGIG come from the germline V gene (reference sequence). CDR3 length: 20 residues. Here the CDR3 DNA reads TGTGCCTGGAGTGGATTTTTACAGGGCAGCGGGACCGCGGTCACCGGGGAGCTGTTTTTT. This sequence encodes CAWSGFLQGSGTAVTGELFF.

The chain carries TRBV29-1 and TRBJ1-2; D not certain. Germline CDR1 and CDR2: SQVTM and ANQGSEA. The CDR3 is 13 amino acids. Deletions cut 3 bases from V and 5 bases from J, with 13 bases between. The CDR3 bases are TGCAGCGTTGAGACTCCCCCGCGGTATGGCTACACCTTC. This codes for CSVETPPRYGYTF.

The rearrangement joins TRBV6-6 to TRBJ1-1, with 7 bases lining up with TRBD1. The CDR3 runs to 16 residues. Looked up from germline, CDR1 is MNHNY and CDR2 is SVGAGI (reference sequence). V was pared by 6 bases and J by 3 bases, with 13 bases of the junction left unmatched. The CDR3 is CASRRLRQGGDTEAFF. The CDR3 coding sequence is TGTGCCAGCAGACGATTGAGACAGGGAGGAGACACTGAAGCTTTCTTT.

This chain's CDR3 is CASSLSSAYGYTF. CDR3 bases: TGTGCCAGCAGTCTCAGTTCTGCCTATGGCTACACCTTC. The chain is built from TRBV27 and TRBJ1-2; no reliable D call. This CDR3 has 13 amino acids. Trimming took off 5 bases at V and 4 bases at J, with 11 bases between the two ends. CDR1 MNHEY and CDR2 SMNVEV come from the germline V gene (reference sequence).

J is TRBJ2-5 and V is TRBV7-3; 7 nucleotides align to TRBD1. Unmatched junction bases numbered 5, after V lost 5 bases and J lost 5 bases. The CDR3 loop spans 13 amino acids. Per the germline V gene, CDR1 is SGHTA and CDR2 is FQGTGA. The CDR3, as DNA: TGTGCCAGCAGCCGCGGACAGGAGGAGACCCAGTACTTC. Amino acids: CASSRGQEETQYF.

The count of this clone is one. Here the CDR3 reads CASSYLLTGPTEAFF. The CDR3 nucleotides are TGTGCCAGCAGTTACCTCCTTACGGGTCCGACTGAAGCTTTCTTT. V and J are TRBV6-5 and TRBJ1-1; D uncertain. CDR3 length: 15 residues. Trimming stripped 2 bases from V and 5 bases from J, with 15 bases between. Germline CDR1 is MNHEY and CDR2 is SVGAGI.

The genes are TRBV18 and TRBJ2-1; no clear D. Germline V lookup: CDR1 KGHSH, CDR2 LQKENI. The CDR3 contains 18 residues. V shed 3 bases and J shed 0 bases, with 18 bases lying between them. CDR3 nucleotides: TGTGCCAGCTCACCCCCCCCAGATGGGTGGGTCTCCTACAATGAGCAGTTCTTC. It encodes CASSPPPDGWVSYNEQFF.

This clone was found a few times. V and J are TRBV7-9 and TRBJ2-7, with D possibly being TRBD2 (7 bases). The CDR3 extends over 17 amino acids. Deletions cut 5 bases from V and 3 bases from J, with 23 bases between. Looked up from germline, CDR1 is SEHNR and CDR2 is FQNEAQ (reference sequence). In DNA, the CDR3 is TGTGCCAGCAGCCTAGGGGGGCGGGAGAAGTCGTTCTACGAGCAGTACTTC. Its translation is CASSLGGREKSFYEQYF.